This T cell receptor (beta chain) comes out of a study of response to subunit inactivated influenza vaccine. Study outcomes and limitations: Each seasonal influenza vaccination recruits few new T cells, the authors suggested.

Each CDR3 protein gets one entry after TCRdb re-called the RT-PCR reads with MiXCR. The table shows 650,000 to 850,000 distinct CDR3 sequences, with 14% occurring only once. After removal of 3 bases from V and 5 bases from J, the junction contained 9 bases not matched to a gene. The CDR3 extends over 16 amino acids. For this clonotype: The target antigen is unknown.

The sequencing here drew on PBMCs from blood, taken approximately 15 days before vaccination. The chain combines TRBV12-3 or TRBV12-4 with TRBJ2-1, with 8 bases fitting TRBD2. This sequence originates from a man between 45 and 60 years old who received an inactivated influenza vaccine. The CDR3 protein is CASSFFAGGPNNEQFF. DNA for the CDR3: TGTGCCAGCAGTTTTTTTGCGGGGGGACCCAACAATGAGCAGTTCTTC.